This T cell receptor (beta chain) came from a study of T cell responses to AZD1222 COVID-19 vaccine. Study-level results: The reported proportion of spike-specific TCRs targeting unmutated variant regions was nearly half. The peak T cell response came first, and repertoires were sampled only after it. Baseline testing showed seropositivity in only a handful of AZD1222 recipients.

As for this clone: As yet, its antigen is unknown.

With 2 bases clipped from V and 5 bases from J, the junction kept 9 bases outside the gene matches. Germline loops: CDR1 SGHTA, CDR2 FQGNSA. This CDR3 is built from 17 residues. Produced via immunoSEQ multiplex PCR; TCRdb's table is partial and in-frame only. Of about 120,000 clones in the sample, around 82% are singletons; the top ten hold roughly 6.2%. The TCR comes from an adult in good health. The source was peripheral blood, collected on day 0 of AZD1222 vaccination. The chain is built from TRBV7-2 and TRBJ2-5, with 12 nucleotides matching TRBD2. The CDR3 DNA sequence: TGTGCCAGCAGCTTATCGGCTAGCGGGGGGGCCGGGGAGACCCAGTACTTC. Encoded protein: CASSLSASGGAGETQYF. Full variable domain (remainder filled in from reference TRBV7-2 and TRBJ2-5): GAGVSQSPSNKVTEKGKDVELRCDPISGHTALYWYRQSLGQGLEFLIYFQGNSAPDKSGLPSDRFSAERTGGSVSTLTIQRTQQEDSAVYLCASSLSASGGAGETQYFGPGTRLLVL.